This T cell receptor beta chain was found in a study of blood T cells in healthy people across ages. Broader study findings: The CMV status of each donor remained undetermined, and this could have confounded shifts in expanded clonotypes.

Investigators took about 9.2 milliliters of peripheral blood from every donor. The CDR3 runs to 14 residues. Germline assignment: CDR1 DFQATT and CDR2 SNEGSKA (reference sequence). Between the trimmed V and J ends, which lost 3 bases and 2 bases, there was a span of 11 bases. About this clonotype: Its antigen is currently unknown.

A second 7 to 11 cycle PCR used barcoded and J-beta primers. A template-switch adaptor that had 12 random nucleotides put a tag on each cDNA molecule. Each CDR3 protein is one row after TCRdb ran MiXCR on the 5' RACE reads. The sample holds roughly 900,000 distinct CDR3 sequences; under 50% are singletons and the top ten take over 10%. Sequencing was done on a sample of blood. The sequence came from a man aged 25 to 40 in good health. This chain joins TRBV20-1 and TRBJ2-1; D possibly corresponds to TRBD1 (6 bases). The chain's CDR3 is CSARGATTYNEQFF. The CDR3 DNA follows: TGCAGTGCTAGGGGGGCTACTACCTACAATGAGCAGTTCTTC.